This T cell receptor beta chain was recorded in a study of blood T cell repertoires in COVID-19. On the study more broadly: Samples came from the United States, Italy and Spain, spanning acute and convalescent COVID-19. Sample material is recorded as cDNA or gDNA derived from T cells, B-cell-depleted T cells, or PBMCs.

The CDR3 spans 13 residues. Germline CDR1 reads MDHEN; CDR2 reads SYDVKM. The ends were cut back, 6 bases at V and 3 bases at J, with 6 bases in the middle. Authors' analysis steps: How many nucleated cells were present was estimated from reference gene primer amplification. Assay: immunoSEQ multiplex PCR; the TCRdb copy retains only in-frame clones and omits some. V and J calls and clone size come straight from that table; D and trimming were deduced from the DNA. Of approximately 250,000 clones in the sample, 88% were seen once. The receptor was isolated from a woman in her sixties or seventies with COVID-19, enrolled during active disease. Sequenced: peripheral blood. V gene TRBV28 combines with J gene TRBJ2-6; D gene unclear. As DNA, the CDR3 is TGTGCCAGCAGCCTCTTTGGGGCCAACGTCCTGACTTTC. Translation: CASSLFGANVLTF. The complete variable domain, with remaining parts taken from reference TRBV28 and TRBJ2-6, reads DVKVTQSSRYLVKRTGEKVFLECVQDMDHENMFWYRQDPGLGLRLIYFSYDVKMKEKGDIPEGYSVSREKKERFSLILESASTNQTSMYLCASSLFGANVLTFGAGSRLTVL.